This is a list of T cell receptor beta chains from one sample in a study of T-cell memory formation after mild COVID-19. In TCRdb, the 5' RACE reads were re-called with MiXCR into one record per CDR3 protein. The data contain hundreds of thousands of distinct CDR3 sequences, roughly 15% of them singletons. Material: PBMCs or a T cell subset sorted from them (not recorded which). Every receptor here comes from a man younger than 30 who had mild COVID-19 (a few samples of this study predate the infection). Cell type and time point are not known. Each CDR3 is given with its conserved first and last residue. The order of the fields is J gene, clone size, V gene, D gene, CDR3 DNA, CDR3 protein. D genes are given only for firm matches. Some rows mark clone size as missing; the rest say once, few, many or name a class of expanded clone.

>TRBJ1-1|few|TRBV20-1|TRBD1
TGCAGCGCCACCGGGACAGGAGGTTACAGTGAAGCTTTCTTT
CSATGTGGYSEAFF
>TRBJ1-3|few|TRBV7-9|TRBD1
TGTGCCGGGGAGGACAGGGGTGCTTCCTCACCTGGAAACACCATATATTTT
CAGEDRGASSPGNTIYF
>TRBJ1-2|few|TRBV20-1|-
TGCAGTGCCCAAGGAGGGTATGGCTACACCTTC
CSAQGGYGYTF
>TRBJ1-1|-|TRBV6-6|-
TGTGCCAGCAGTCCCTGGGACGGGGAAGCTTTCTTT
CASSPWDGEAFF
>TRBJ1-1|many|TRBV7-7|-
TGTGCTAGCAGCTCCCGGGACCGGAACACTGAAGCTTTCTTT
CASSSRDRNTEAFF
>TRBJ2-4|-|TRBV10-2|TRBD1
TGCGCCAGCAGCCGGACAGGGTCCAAAAACATTCAGTACTTC
CASSRTGSKNIQYF
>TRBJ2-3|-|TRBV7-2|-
TGTGCCAGCAGCTATCCCCGGGACGGGACGACAGATACGCAGTATTTT
CASSYPRDGTTDTQYF
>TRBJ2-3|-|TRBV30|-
TGTGCCTGGAGTCGCTCGAATACGCAGTATTTT
CAWSRSNTQYF
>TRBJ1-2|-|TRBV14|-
TGTGCCAGCAGCGAGGGGCAGTACTATGGCTACACCTTC
CASSEGQYYGYTF
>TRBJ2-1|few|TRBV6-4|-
TGTGCCAGCAGTGACTCGGGGGGCCCCCACAATGAGCAGTTCTTC
CASSDSGGPHNEQFF
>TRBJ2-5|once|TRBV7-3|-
TGTGCCAGCAGCTTAAACGGCAGTCCTTGGGAGACCCAGTACTTC
CASSLNGSPWETQYF
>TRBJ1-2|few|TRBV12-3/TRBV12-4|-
TGTGCCAGCAGTTTCCTCCCCGACTATGGCTACACCTTC
CASSFLPDYGYTF
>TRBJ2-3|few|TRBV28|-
TGTGCCAGCAAACACAGGGATACGCAGTATTTT
CASKHRDTQYF
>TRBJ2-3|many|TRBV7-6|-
TGTGCCAGCAGCTTCGCAGTCGGAGATACGCAGTATTTT
CASSFAVGDTQYF
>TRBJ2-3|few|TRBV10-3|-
TGTGCCATCAGTGAGTCATCAGGGCTCCCAGATACGCAGTATTTT
CAISESSGLPDTQYF
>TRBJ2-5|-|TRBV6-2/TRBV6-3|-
TGTGCCAGCAGTTGGACGGAATACCAAGAGACCCAGTACTTC
CASSWTEYQETQYF
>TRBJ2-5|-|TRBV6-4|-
TGTGCCAGCGGGGACTTTTCCCGCAGAGAGACCCAGTACTTC
CASGDFSRRETQYF
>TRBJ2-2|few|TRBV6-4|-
TGTGCCAGCTCATTTCAGAGCACCGGGGAGCTGTTTTTT
CASSFQSTGELFF
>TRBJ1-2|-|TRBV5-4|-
TGTGCCAGCAGCTTGCAAGACCGTTCCTACTATGGCTACACCTTC
CASSLQDRSYYGYTF
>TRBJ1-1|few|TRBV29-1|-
TGCAGCGTTGAAGATCCAGGGAACACTGAAGCTTTCTTT
CSVEDPGNTEAFF
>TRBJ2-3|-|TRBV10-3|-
TGTGCCATCAGTGGGACAGACCACACAGATACGCAGTATTTT
CAISGTDHTDTQYF
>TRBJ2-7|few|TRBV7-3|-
TGTGCCAGCAGCTTAACCTCTTACTCCGAGCAGTACTTC
CASSLTSYSEQYF
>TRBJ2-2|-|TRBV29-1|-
TGCAGCGTCGCGCGTGGGGTCCCGAACACCGGGGAGCTGTTTTTT
CSVARGVPNTGELFF
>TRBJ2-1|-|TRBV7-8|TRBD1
TGTGCCAGCAGCTCGATGACAGGGGACCACTACAATGAGCAGTTCTTC
CASSSMTGDHYNEQFF
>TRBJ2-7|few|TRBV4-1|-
TGCGCCAGCAGCCAAGTTGGGAGCCTTGACTACGAGCAGTACTTC
CASSQVGSLDYEQYF
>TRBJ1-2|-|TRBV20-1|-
TGCAGTGCTTCGGACTCTCGCAGGGGATCGGCCTATGGCTACACCTTC
CSASDSRRGSAYGYTF
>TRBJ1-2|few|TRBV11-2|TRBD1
TGTGCCAGCAGCTTACTCCCCGGGACAGGGTTTGGTGGCTACACCTTC
CASSLLPGTGFGGYTF
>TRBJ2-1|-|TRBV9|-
TGTGCCAGCAGCGGTGTACTGGATGAGCAGTTCTTC
CASSGVLDEQFF
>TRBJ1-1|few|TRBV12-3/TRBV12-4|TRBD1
TGTGCCAGCAGTGTATACAGGGGAGGGGTCACTGAAGCTTTCTTT
CASSVYRGGVTEAFF
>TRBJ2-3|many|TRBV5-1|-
TGCGCCAGCAGCGTCGAAGATACGCAGTATTTT
CASSVEDTQYF
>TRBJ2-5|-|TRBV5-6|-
TGTGCCAGCAGCTTGAAAGGGGTTCAAGAGACCCAGTACTTC
CASSLKGVQETQYF
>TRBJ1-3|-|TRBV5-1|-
TGCGCCAGCAGCTTGGGGTCAACCTCTGGAAACACCATATATTTT
CASSLGSTSGNTIYF
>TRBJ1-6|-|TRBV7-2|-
TGTGCCAGCAGCCCCTCGCAGGATTCACCCCTCCACTTT
CASSPSQDSPLHF
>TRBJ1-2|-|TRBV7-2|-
TGTGCCAGCAGCTCTCTTAAGTCATGTGGAGGCTACACCTTC
CASSSLKSCGGYTF
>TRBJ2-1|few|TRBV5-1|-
TGCGCCAGCAGCTTGGCGTCAGGGTCCGTCAATGAGCAGTTCTTC
CASSLASGSVNEQFF
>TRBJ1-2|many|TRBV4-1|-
TGCGCCAGCAGCCAAGTAGTCGGGGTTGGTGGCTACACCTTC
CASSQVVGVGGYTF
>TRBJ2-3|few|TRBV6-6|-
TGTGCCAGCAGTTACACGCCGACAGGGGAGGGGAGCACAGATACGCAGTATTTT
CASSYTPTGEGSTDTQYF
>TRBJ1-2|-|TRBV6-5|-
TGTGCCAGCAGGCCGTTGGACAGCCGCAAGGTGGACGACTACACCTTC
CASRPLDSRKVDDYTF
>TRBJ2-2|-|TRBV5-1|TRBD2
TGCGCCAGCAAATCTAGCGGGGGGACGAACACCGGGGAGCTGTTTTTT
CASKSSGGTNTGELFF
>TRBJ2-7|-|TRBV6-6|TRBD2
TGTGCCAGCAGCTATACTAGCGGGGAGCAGTACTTC
CASSYTSGEQYF
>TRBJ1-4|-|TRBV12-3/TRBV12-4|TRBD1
TGTGCCAGCAGTACTGGACAGGGGGCGGAAAAACTGTTTTTT
CASSTGQGAEKLFF
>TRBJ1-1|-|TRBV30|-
TGTGCCTGGAGTGTATCAGACAGACTCCAGACTGAAGCTTTCTTT
CAWSVSDRLQTEAFF
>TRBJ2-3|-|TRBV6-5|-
TGTGCCAGCAGTGGAGTGGCCGGTGCGCAGTATTTT
CASSGVAGAQYF
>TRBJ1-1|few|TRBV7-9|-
TGTGCCAGCAGCTTAGATTCACGCGCTGAAGCTTTCTTT
CASSLDSRAEAFF
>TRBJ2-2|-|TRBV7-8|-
TGTGCCAGCAGCTTAGCTTACAGCCCCCGGGAGCTGTTTTTT
CASSLAYSPRELFF
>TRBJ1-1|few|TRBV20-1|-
TGCAGTGCTAGACCAGCGGACGGGGTGGGCACTGAAGCTTTCTTT
CSARPADGVGTEAFF
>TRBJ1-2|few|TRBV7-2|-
TGTGCCAGCAGCCCCCACGGGACGGCGACCTACTATGGCTACACCTTC
CASSPHGTATYYGYTF
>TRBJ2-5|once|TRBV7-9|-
TGTGCCAGCAGCTTAGGGTCACTAGAGGGGGAGACCCAGTACTTC
CASSLGSLEGETQYF
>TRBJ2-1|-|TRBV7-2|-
TGTGCCAGCAGCCCCGTGGGATCGAACAATGAGCAGTTCTTC
CASSPVGSNNEQFF
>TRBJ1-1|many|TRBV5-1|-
TGCGCCAGCAGCTTGGGAGGGAGGAACACTGAAGCTTTCTTT
CASSLGGRNTEAFF
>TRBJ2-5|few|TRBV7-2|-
TGTGCCAGCAGCCATGACAGCCAAGAGACCCAGTACTTC
CASSHDSQETQYF
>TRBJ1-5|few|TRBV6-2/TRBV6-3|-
TGTGCCAGCAACCAGTTAATGAAGCCCCAGCATTTT
CASNQLMKPQHF
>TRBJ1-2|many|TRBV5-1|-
TGCGCCAGCAGCTTGTCAGGAGGGGTTGCGAGCTATGGCTACACCTTC
CASSLSGGVASYGYTF
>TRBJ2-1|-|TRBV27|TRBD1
TGTGCCAGCAGTTTGTTCACAGGGGATGAGCAGTTCTTC
CASSLFTGDEQFF
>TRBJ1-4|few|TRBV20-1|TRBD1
TGCAGTGCTAGAGGGCCAGGGGGCAATGAAAAACTGTTTTTT
CSARGPGGNEKLFF
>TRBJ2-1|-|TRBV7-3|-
TGTGCCAGCAGCTCCCCCCTGGGGTCCAATGAGCAGTTCTTC
CASSSPLGSNEQFF
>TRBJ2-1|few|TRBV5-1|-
TGCGCCAGCAGGTCAACTGTGGCTGAGCAGTTCTTC
CASRSTVAEQFF
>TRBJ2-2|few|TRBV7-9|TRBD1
TGTGCCAGCCGACAGGGCGCGAACACCGGGGAGCTGTTTTTT
CASRQGANTGELFF
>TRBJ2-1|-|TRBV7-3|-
TGTGCCAGCAGCTCTTATAATAATGAGCAGTTCTTC
CASSSYNNEQFF
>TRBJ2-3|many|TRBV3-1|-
TGTGCCACCTCCGGGCCGATCCGCAGGGATATAGGAACAGATACGCAGTATTTT
CATSGPIRRDIGTDTQYF